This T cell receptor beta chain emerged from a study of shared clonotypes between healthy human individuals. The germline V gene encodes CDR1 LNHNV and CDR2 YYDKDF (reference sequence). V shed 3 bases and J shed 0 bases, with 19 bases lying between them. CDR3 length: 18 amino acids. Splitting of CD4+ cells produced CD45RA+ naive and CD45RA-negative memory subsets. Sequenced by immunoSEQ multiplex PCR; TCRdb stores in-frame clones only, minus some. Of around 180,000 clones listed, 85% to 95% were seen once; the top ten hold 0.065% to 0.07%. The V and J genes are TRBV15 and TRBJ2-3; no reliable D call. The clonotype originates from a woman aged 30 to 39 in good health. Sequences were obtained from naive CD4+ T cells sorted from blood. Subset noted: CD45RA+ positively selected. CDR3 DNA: TGTGCCACCAGCAGGCGACCTAGTATGCGTTCTAGCACAGATACGCAGTATTTT. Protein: CATSRRPSMRSSTDTQYF.